This TCR beta chain was recovered during a study of cytomegalovirus exposure and HLA in healthy donors. The study ran its PCR with 60 Vbeta and 13 Jbeta primers. Libraries were prepared by immunoSEQ multiplex PCR; TCRdb keeps only in-frame clonotypes and omits some of them. The sample includes around 99,000 clones, 73% of them seen just once. The CDR3 sequence is 13 residues long. Trimming took off 5 bases at V and 7 bases at J, with 15 bases between the two ends. Germline lookup yields CDR1 SGHTA and CDR2 FQGTGA. Findings and caveats of the study: Accurate HLA-A and HLA-B prediction from TCR beta sequences was reported for most subjects. Earlier analysis found most TCR beta V segments productive about 87% or about 30% of the time.

To note about this clone: Its specificity is not known.

The chain is built from TRBV7-3 and TRBJ2-7, with TRBD1 as a possible D gene (6 bases). This clonotype originated in a man in his forties or fifties in good health and CMV-seronegative. The sample consisted of PBMCs. The CDR3 reads CASSRTGQGEQYF. The CDR3 DNA follows: TGTGCCAGCAGCCGTACGGGGCAGGGGGAGCAGTACTTC. Drawing the rest from reference TRBV7-3 and TRBJ2-7, the complete variable domain is GAGVSQTPSNKVTEKGKYVELRCDPISGHTALYWYRQSLGQGPEFLIYFQGTGAADDSGLPNDRFFAVRPEGSVSTLKIQRTERGDSAVYLCASSRTGQGEQYFGPGTRLTVT.